This T cell receptor (beta chain) comes out of a study of blood T cell repertoires in COVID-19. About the study: Some COVID-19 samples were acute and others convalescent; all came from the United States, Italy and Spain.

Some clones are missing from TCRdb's copy, which holds only in-frame ones; the method was immunoSEQ multiplex PCR. The table shows under 300,000 clones, with about 88% occurring only once. Trimming took off 4 bases at V and 5 bases at J, with 20 bases between the two ends. CDR1 and CDR2 (germline): MNHNS, SASEGT. This CDR3 contains 16 residues. This chain uses TRBV6-1 with TRBJ1-2, with D perhaps TRBD1 (5 bases). Material: peripheral blood. This clonotype was sampled from a woman in her 70s with active or convalescent COVID-19. The CDR3 nucleotides read TGTGCCAGCAGTGGGGGAAGGGCGGACATGAATTATGGCTACACCTTC. Translating it yields CASSGGRADMNYGYTF.